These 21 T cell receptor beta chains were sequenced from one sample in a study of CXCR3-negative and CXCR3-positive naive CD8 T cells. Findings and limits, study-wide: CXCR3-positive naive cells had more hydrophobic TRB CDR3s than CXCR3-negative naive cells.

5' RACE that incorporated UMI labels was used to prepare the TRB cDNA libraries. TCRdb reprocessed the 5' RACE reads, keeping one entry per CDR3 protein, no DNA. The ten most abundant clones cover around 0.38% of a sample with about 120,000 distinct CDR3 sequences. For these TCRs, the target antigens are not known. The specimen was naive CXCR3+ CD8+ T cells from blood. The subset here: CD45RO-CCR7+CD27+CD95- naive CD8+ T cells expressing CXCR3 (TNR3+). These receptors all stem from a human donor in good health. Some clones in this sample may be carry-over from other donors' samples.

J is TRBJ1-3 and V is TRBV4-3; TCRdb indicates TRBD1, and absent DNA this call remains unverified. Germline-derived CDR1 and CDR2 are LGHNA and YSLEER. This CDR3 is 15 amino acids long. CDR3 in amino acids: CASSQEDRASDTIYF.

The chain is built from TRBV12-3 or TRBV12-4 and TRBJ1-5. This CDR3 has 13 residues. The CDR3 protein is CASSLSWDSPQHF.

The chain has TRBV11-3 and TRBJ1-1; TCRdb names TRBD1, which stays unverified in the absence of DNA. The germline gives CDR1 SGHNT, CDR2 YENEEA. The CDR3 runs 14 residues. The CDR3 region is CASSLGHLNTEAFF.

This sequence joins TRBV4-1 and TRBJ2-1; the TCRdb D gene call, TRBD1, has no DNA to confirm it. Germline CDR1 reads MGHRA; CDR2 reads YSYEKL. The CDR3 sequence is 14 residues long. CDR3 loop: CASSQEDRVIEQFF.

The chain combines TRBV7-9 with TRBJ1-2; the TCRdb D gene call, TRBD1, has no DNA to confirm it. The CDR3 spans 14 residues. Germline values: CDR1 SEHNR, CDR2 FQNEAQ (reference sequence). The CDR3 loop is CASSSDRGQGGYTF.

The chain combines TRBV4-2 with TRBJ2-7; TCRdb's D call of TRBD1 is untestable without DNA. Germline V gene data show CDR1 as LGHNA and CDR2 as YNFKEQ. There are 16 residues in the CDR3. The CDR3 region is CASSQEDRDRVREQYF.

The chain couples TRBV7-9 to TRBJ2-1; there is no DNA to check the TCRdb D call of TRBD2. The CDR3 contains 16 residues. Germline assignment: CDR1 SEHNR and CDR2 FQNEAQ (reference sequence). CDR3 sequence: CASSLLGTSVHNEQFF.

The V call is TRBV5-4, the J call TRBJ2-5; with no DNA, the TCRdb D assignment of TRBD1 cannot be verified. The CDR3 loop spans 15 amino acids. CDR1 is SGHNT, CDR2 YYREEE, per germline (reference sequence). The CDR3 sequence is CASSPATGGRETQYF. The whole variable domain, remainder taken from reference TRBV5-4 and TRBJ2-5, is ETGVTQSPTHLIKTRGQQVTLRCSSQSGHNTVSWYQQALGQGPQFIFQYYREEENGRGNFPPRFSGLQFPNYSSELNVNALELDDSALYLCASSPATGGRETQYFGPGTRLLVL.

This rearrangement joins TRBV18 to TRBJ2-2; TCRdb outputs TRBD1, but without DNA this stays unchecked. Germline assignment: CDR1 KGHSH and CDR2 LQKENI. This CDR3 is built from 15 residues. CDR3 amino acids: CASSPPPDGTGELFF.

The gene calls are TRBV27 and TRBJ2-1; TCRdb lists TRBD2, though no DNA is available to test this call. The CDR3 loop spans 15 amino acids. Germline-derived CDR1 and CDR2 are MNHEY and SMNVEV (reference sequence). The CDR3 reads CASSYATSGYNEQFF.

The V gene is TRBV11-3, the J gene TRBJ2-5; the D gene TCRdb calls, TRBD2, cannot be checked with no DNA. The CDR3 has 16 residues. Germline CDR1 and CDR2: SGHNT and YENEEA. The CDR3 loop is CASSLDGPAGEETQYF. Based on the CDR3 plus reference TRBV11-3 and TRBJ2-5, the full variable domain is EAGVVQSPRYKIIEKKQPVAFWCNPISGHNTLYWYLQNLGQGPELLIRYENEEAVDDSQLPKDRFSAERLKGVDSTLKIQPAELGDSAVYLCASSLDGPAGEETQYFGPGTRLLVL.

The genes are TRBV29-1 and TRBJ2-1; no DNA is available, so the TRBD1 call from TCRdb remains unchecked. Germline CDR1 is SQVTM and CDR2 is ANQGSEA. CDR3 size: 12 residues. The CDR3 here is CSGITGTNEQFF.

CDR3 residues: CASSSRTEPGTIYF. The chain joins TRBV11-2 to TRBJ1-3. The CDR3 is 14 amino acids. Germline V gives CDR1 SGHAT, CDR2 FQNNGV.

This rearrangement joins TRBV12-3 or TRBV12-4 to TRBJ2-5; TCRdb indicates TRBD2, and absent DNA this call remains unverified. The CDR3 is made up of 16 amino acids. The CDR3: CASSSSSGGPQETQYF.

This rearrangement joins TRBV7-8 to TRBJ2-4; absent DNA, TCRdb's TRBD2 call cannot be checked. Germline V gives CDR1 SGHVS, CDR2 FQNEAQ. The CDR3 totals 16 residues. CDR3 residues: CASSPGLAGPKNIQYF. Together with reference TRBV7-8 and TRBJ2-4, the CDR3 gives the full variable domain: GAGVSQSPRYKVAKRGQDVALRCDPISGHVSLFWYQQALGQGPEFLTYFQNEAQLDKSGLPSDRFFAERPEGSVSTLKIQRTQQEDSAVYLCASSPGLAGPKNIQYFGAGTRLSVL.

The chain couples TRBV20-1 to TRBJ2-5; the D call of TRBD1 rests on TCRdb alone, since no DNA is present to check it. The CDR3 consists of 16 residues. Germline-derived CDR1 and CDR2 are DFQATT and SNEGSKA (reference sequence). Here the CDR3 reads CGASDTSGGLQETQYF.

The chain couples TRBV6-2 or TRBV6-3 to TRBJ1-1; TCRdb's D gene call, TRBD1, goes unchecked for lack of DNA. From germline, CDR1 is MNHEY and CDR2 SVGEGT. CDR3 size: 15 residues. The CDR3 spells CASSSLDDSNTEAFF.

CDR3 protein: CASRGTENGDTQYF. The chain has TRBV4-1 and TRBJ2-3; as DNA is missing, the TRBD1 call by TCRdb cannot be tested. The germline V gene has CDR1 MGHRA and CDR2 YSYEKL. This CDR3 is built from 14 residues.

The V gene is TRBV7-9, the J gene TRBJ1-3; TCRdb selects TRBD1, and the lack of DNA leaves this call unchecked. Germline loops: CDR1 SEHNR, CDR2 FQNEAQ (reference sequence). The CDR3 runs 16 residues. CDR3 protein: CASSPTTGFSGNTIYF.

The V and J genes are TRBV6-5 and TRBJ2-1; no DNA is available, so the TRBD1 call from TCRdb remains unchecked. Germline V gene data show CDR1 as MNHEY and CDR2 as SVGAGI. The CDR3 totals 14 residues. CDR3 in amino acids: CASSYSRTMSEQFF.

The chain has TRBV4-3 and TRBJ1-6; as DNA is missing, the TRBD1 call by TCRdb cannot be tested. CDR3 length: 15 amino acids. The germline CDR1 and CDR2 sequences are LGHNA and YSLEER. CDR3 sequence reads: CASSPARTENSPLHF.